Presented here are 17 T cell receptor beta chains from one specimen sequenced in a study of T cells in Graves' hyperthyroidism and ophthalmopathy. RNA transcripts yielded amplified TCR beta CDR3 regions. TCR CDR3 regions were first amplified by RT-PCR with HTBI primers. TCRdb recomputed calls from the multiplex PCR reads with MiXCR, one row per CDR3 protein. The sample yields hundreds of thousands of distinct CDR3 sequences, more than 20% seen once. Sequenced: blood. The receptors shown here come from a woman in her forties with Graves' ophthalmopathy.

This clonotype was found many times. This rearrangement joins TRBV7-2 to TRBJ2-7, with 11 bases that match TRBD2. This CDR3 contains 15 residues. The germline CDR1 and CDR2 sequences are SGHTA and FQGNSA. Trimming cost V 5 bases and J 3 bases; bases outside gene matches: 6. The CDR3 coding sequence is TGTGCCAGCAGCAATAGCGGGAGGGCCGGCTACGAGCAGTACTTC. It yields the protein CASSNSGRAGYEQYF.

This clonotype was observed many times. The chain links TRBV2 to TRBJ2-7, with D possibly matching TRBD1 (6 bases). Trimming shortened V by 6 bases and J by 0 bases, and 15 bases separated the two germline ends. The length of the CDR3 is 15 residues. Germline CDR1 reads SNHLY; CDR2 reads FYNNEI. CDR3 protein: CASSSSGTNSYEQYF. In DNA form, the CDR3 reads TGTGCCAGCAGCTCGTCAGGGACAAACTCCTACGAGCAGTACTTC.

The table lists this clonotype with many counts. The CDR3 bases are TGTGCCACCCGGGACAGAGACACCGGGGAGCTGTTTTTT. Its translation: CATRDRDTGELFF. The rearrangement joins TRBV10-3 to TRBJ2-2; 7 nucleotides align to TRBD1. V gave up 10 bases and J gave up 3 bases; unmatched junction bases: 5. The CDR3 totals 13 residues. Germline values: CDR1 ENHRY, CDR2 SYGVKD.

The genes are TRBV7-2 and TRBJ1-5; TRBD1 might be the D (5 bases). This CDR3 comprises 14 residues. The germline CDR1 and CDR2 sequences are SGHTA and FQGNSA. The V gene lost 5 bases and the J gene lost 6 bases, with 14 bases spanning the gap. The CDR3 DNA reads TGTGCCAGCAGCCCCATGCCGGGGGGTCAGCCCCAGCATTTT. Its translation is CASSPMPGGQPQHF.

This clonotype was counted only a few times. An end of the junction differs from the germline gene, which may be a read error. The gene calls are TRBV27 and TRBJ1-2; no clear D. The CDR3 covers 15 residues. Germline V gene data show CDR1 as MNHEY and CDR2 as SMNVEV (reference sequence). The CDR3 region is CASSSGIAKTYGYIF. For the CDR3, the DNA is TGTGCCAGCAGTTCCGGGATAGCTAAAACCTATGGCTACATCTTC.

V and J are TRBV28 and TRBJ1-1; D is undetermined. CDR3 size: 15 residues. Germline values: CDR1 MDHEN, CDR2 SYDVKM. The V and J ends lost 5 bases and 4 bases respectively, with 17 bases between them. The CDR3 DNA is TGTGCCAGCAGTGAAGCTACTGTAGGCGGCACTGAAGCTTTCTTT. Amino acid sequence: CASSEATVGGTEAFF. The full variable domain, completed using reference TRBV28 and TRBJ1-1, is DVKVTQSSRYLVKRTGEKVFLECVQDMDHENMFWYRQDPGLGLRLIYFSYDVKMKEKGDIPEGYSVSREKKERFSLILESASTNQTSMYLCASSEATVGGTEAFFGQGTRLTVV.

This clonotype was detected ten times or more. The gene calls are TRBV6-5 and TRBJ1-2; no definite D call. The V end lost 1 base, the J end lost 1 base, and 10 bases lay between the germline ends. Per the germline V gene, CDR1 is MNHEY and CDR2 is SVGAGI. The CDR3 totals 15 residues. CDR3 DNA: TGTGCCAGCAGTTACTATGTAGGCGGTAACTATGGCTACACCTTC. Translation gives CASSYYVGGNYGYTF.

This clonotype was observed many times. This clone may be a read error of a much larger clone one base away. V gene TRBV28 combines with J gene TRBJ2-5; either TRBD1 or TRBD2 may supply D (6 bases each). CDR3 length: 13 amino acids. Per germline, CDR1 MDHEN and CDR2 SYDVKM. V was trimmed by 4 bases and J by 2 bases, leaving 8 bases between them. CDR3 in amino acids: CASSWGAQETQYF. The DNA of the CDR3 is TGTGCCAGCAGTTGGGGGGCACAAGAGACCCAGTACTTC. Complete variable domain (other parts from reference TRBV28 and TRBJ2-5): DVKVTQSSRYLVKRTGEKVFLECVQDMDHENMFWYRQDPGLGLRLIYFSYDVKMKEKGDIPEGYSVSREKKERFSLILESASTNQTSMYLCASSWGAQETQYFGPGTRLLVL.

This clonotype was picked up one time. The chain recombines TRBV25-1 with TRBJ2-5, with D perhaps TRBD2 (6 bases). Germline V lookup: CDR1 MGHDK, CDR2 SYGVNS. Trimming took 0 bases from V and 4 from J, leaving 21 bases between them. The CDR3 has 18 amino acids. In nucleotides, the CDR3 is TGTGCCAGCAGTGAATATTTTAGGCGGGAAGGACCAACAGAGACCCAGTACTTC. It yields the protein CASSEYFRREGPTETQYF.

This clonotype came up many times. The junction departs from the called germline gene at one end, perhaps through a read error. The V gene is TRBV7-7, the J gene TRBJ2-2; maybe TRBD1 (5 bases). The CDR3 runs to 13 residues. The V gene's germline CDR1 is SSHAT and CDR2 FNYEAQ (reference sequence). The CDR3 sequence is CASSTDITGELFF. DNA of the CDR3: TGTGCTAGCAGCACGGACATCACCGGGGAGCTGTTTTTT.

There are many counts of this clonotype. This rearrangement joins TRBV19 to TRBJ1-5; D is possibly TRBD1 (5 bases). Trimming left V 3 bases short and J 0 bases short, with 9 bases between. Per germline, CDR1 LNHDA and CDR2 SQIVND (reference sequence). The CDR3 consists of 15 residues. CDR3 sequence: CASSIGTASNQPQHF. The DNA for the CDR3 is TGTGCCAGTAGTATCGGGACGGCTAGCAATCAGCCCCAGCATTTT.

Notes on this clonotype: The missing conserved phenylalanine or tryptophan at the end of this CDR3 makes a read error likely. The chain couples TRBV20-1 to TRBJ2-7, with TRBD1 matching 9 bases. This CDR3 region has 14 residues. Germline CDR1 DFQATT, CDR2 SNEGSKA (reference sequence). The trim removed 6 bases at V and 1 base at J, leaving 7 bases unmatched. Here the CDR3 reads CSAEPGTGSYEQYL. The CDR3 coding sequence is TGCAGTGCAGAGCCCGGGACAGGGTCCTACGAGCAGTACCTC.

With regard to this clonotype: With a much larger clone just one base away, this may be a read error. The V call is TRBV5-6, the J call TRBJ1-2, with 7 bases aligning to TRBD1. Germline values: CDR1 SGHDT, CDR2 YYEEEE. The CDR3 contains 15 residues. The CDR3 DNA follows: TGTGCCAGCAACCTGGGCGGGACAGAGGTCTATGGCTGCACCTTC. This codes for CASNLGGTEVYGCTF.

This clonotype was counted many times. The chain has TRBV24-1 and TRBJ2-3; D gene unclear. The CDR3 sequence is 12 residues long. Germline V gene data show CDR1 as KGHDR and CDR2 as SFDVKD. V lost 4 bases and J lost 3, with 4 bases in between. The CDR3 DNA is TGTGCCACCAGTGACGGTACAGATACGCAGTATTTT. Translation: CATSDGTDTQYF.

This clonotype was picked up many times. The chain combines TRBV11-2 with TRBJ2-5, with TRBD2 matching 8 bases. CDR3 size: 18 residues. V shed 4 bases, J shed 2 bases, and the junction held 15 bases outside the gene matches. Germline CDR1 SGHAT, CDR2 FQNNGV. CDR3 sequence (DNA): TGTGCCAGCAGCTCCCTCGGGGGGTCGGCGGGAGGACAAGAGACCCAGTACTTC. Amino acids: CASSSLGGSAGGQETQYF.

A word on this clonotype: The junction and the germline gene differ at one end; a read error may be behind it. The chain has TRBV29-1 and TRBJ2-2; TRBD2 aligns across 7 bases. Looked up from germline, CDR1 is SQVTM and CDR2 is ANQGSEA. The CDR3 runs to 18 residues. CDR3 amino acids: CSVEWRDGGKSKTGELFF. The DNA for the CDR3 is TGCAGCGTTGAATGGAGGGACGGGGGGAAATCGAAGACCGGGGAGCTGTTTTTT.

In its sample, this clonotype was seen many times. The genes are TRBV2 and TRBJ1-1; the D gene is possibly TRBD1 (5 bases). Per germline, CDR1 SNHLY and CDR2 FYNNEI. Trimming cost V 4 bases and J 2 bases, with 8 bases left between them. CDR3 length: 13 amino acids. The CDR3 nucleotides read TGTGCCAGCAGTGCGGGACCCAACACTGAAGCTTTCTTT. Protein sequence: CASSAGPNTEAFF. The variable domain in full, with the rest retrieved from reference TRBV2 and TRBJ1-1, is EPEVTQTPSHQVTQMGQEVILRCVPISNHLYFYWYRQILGQKVEFLVSFYNNEISEKSEIFDDQFSVERPDGSNFTLKIRSTKLEDSAMYFCASSAGPNTEAFFGQGTRLTVV.